Each of the 28 T cell receptor beta chains below was sequenced from the same sample in a study of cytomegalovirus exposure and HLA in healthy donors. The PCR made use of 60 Vbeta and 13 Jbeta primers. TCRdb keeps only in-frame clones here, not all; method: immunoSEQ multiplex PCR. The data hold some 130,000 clones, with around 73% observed a single time. Sequenced sample: PBMCs. The receptors were sampled from a female donor in good health and CMV-seronegative.

This clone was counted once. The chain joins TRBV2 to TRBJ1-2; TRBD1 is a possible D gene (5 bases). CDR1 is SNHLY and CDR2 is FYNNEI in the germline V gene. The CDR3 has 13 amino acids. The germline V and J ends were trimmed by 6 bases and 6 bases, with 14 bases remaining between them. This CDR3 reads CASSPEGGDGYTF. The CDR3 DNA reads TGTGCCAGCAGCCCCGAGGGAGGGGATGGCTACACCTTC.

The chain has TRBV4-2 and TRBJ1-1; D is unclear. The CDR3 consists of 16 residues. The germline V gene encodes CDR1 LGHNA and CDR2 YNFKEQ. V was shortened by 2 bases and J by 0 bases, with 13 bases between the two germline ends. CDR3 region: CASSQSSEAMNTEAFF. CDR3 coding DNA: TGTGCCAGCAGCCAAAGCAGTGAGGCCATGAACACTGAAGCTTTCTTT.

Only a few counts were recorded for this clone. The J gene is TRBJ1-4, the V gene TRBV9, with 7 nucleotides matching TRBD1. CDR3 size: 16 residues. The V and J ends lost 4 bases and 8 bases, in that order; junction bases with no gene match: 14. Germline V gene sequence: CDR1 SGDLS, CDR2 YYNGEE. The CDR3 region is CASSLPQDREDEKLFF. In nucleotides, the CDR3 is TGTGCCAGCAGCCTTCCCCAAGACAGGGAAGACGAAAAACTGTTTTTT.

CDR3 coding DNA: TGTGCCAGCAGCGCCCGACAGGGGAACTACGAGCAGTACTTC. Its translation is CASSARQGNYEQYF. The chain combines TRBV7-9 with TRBJ2-7, with 8 bases fitting TRBD1. The CDR3 extends over 14 amino acids. With V trimmed by 5 bases and J by 3 bases, 6 bases remained unmatched. Germline V CDR1 and CDR2: SEHNR, FQNEAQ (reference sequence).

The V call is TRBV5-1, the J call TRBJ2-5; tentatively, D is TRBD2 (5 bases). The V and J ends lost 1 base and 4 bases respectively, with 8 bases between them. The V gene's germline CDR1 is SGHRS and CDR2 YFSETQ. The CDR3 sequence is 13 residues long. The chain's CDR3 is CASSLSAGETQYF. The CDR3 DNA reads TGCGCCAGCAGCTTGTCGGCGGGAGAGACCCAGTACTTC.

V gene TRBV27 combines with J gene TRBJ2-3, with TRBD1 as a possible D gene (6 bases). Germline CDR1 is MNHEY and CDR2 is SMNVEV (reference sequence). V was clipped by 6 bases and J by 0 bases, with 13 bases between them. CDR3 length equals 15 residues. The CDR3 loop is CASSWTDPSTDTQYF. The CDR3 coding sequence is TGTGCCAGCAGCTGGACAGACCCTAGCACAGATACGCAGTATTTT.

This sequence joins TRBV4-2 and TRBJ1-2, with TRBD1 as a possible D gene (6 bases). This CDR3 contains 15 residues. Between the trimmed V and J ends, which lost 0 bases and 8 bases, there was a span of 16 bases. CDR1 LGHNA and CDR2 YNFKEQ come from the germline V gene. The CDR3 region is CASSQDRSRGGGYTF. The CDR3 nucleotides read TGTGCCAGCAGCCAAGATCGGTCCAGGGGTGGCGGCTACACCTTC.

This clone was found a few times. In DNA, the CDR3 is TGTGCCAGCAGCCCCCGCCGCATAGCGGACACAGATACGCAGTATTTT. Amino acids: CASSPRRIADTDTQYF. The chain couples TRBV7-8 to TRBJ2-3, with a tentative D call TRBD2 (6 bases). Germline V CDR1 and CDR2: SGHVS, FQNEAQ. V gave up 5 bases and J gave up 2 bases, with 17 bases separating them. The CDR3 is 16 residues long.

The rearrangement links TRBV5-1 to TRBJ1-2, with D perhaps matching TRBD1 (5 bases). The CDR3 has 13 amino acids. Germline V lookup: CDR1 SGHRS, CDR2 YFSETQ. V shed 2 bases and J shed 3 bases, with 8 bases lying between them. CDR3 coding DNA: TGCGCCAGCAGCTTAGGGGCGGACTATGGCTACACCTTC. Residues: CASSLGADYGYTF.

This rearrangement joins TRBV30 to TRBJ1-2, with 9 bases aligning to TRBD1. V lost 3 bases, J lost 8 bases, and 7 bases stayed unmatched. From germline, CDR1 is GTSNPN and CDR2 SVGIG (reference sequence). The CDR3 loop spans 13 amino acids. The CDR3 protein is CAWRKGDRDGYTF. The CDR3 DNA reads as TGTGCCTGGAGGAAGGGGGACAGGGACGGCTACACCTTC. Full variable domain (missing parts from reference TRBV30 and TRBJ1-2): SQTIHQWPATLVQPVGSPLSLECTVEGTSNPNLYWYRQAAGRGLQLLFYSVGIGQISSEVPQNLSASRPQDRQFILSSKKLLLSDSGFYLCAWRKGDRDGYTFGSGTRLTVV.

CDR3 coding DNA: TGTGCCAGCAGCCCACAAAGGACAGGCCCCTACGAGCAGTACTTC. Encoded protein: CASSPQRTGPYEQYF. This chain links TRBV9 with TRBJ2-7, with TRBD1 identical over 7 bases. Per the germline V gene, CDR1 is SGDLS and CDR2 is YYNGEE. The CDR3 sequence is 15 residues long. Trimming removed 4 bases from V and 2 bases from J; junction bases left unmatched: 9.

The chain uses TRBV19 and TRBJ2-2; TRBD2 is a possible D gene (6 bases). Germline V gives CDR1 LNHDA, CDR2 SQIVND (reference sequence). V lost 3 bases to trimming and J lost 0 bases, with 11 bases between them. The CDR3 sequence is 16 residues long. The CDR3 loop is CASSMQLAANTGELFF. The CDR3 DNA reads TGTGCCAGTAGTATGCAACTAGCCGCGAACACCGGGGAGCTGTTTTTT.

V usage is TRBV5-1 and J usage is TRBJ1-1; a possible D gene is TRBD1 (5 bases). The V and J ends lost 2 bases and 1 base respectively, with 9 bases between them. The CDR3 is made up of 14 amino acids. Germline V gives CDR1 SGHRS, CDR2 YFSETQ. Written as DNA, the CDR3 is TGCGCCAGCAGCTTCGGACACCCGAACACTGAAGCTTTCTTT. This sequence encodes CASSFGHPNTEAFF.

V usage is TRBV11-2 and J usage is TRBJ2-2; D is uncertain. The V gene's germline CDR1 is SGHAT and CDR2 FQNNGV. CDR3 length equals 14 residues. V was cut by 1 base and J by 1 base, with 4 bases left in between. CDR3 DNA sequence: TGTGCCAGCAGCTTAGTACAGAACACCGGGGAGCTGTTTTTT. Translating gives CASSLVQNTGELFF.

This clone was picked up a small number of times. The J gene is TRBJ2-3, the V gene TRBV5-1, with unresolved D. This CDR3 comprises 14 residues. CDR1 and CDR2 from the germline V gene are SGHRS and YFSETQ. V lost 2 bases and J 2 bases, leaving 9 bases between the germline ends. The CDR3 coding sequence is TGCGCCAGCAGCTTTGAACAGCTCACAGATACGCAGTATTTT. Its protein product is CASSFEQLTDTQYF.

The rearrangement uses TRBV19 and TRBJ2-7, with a weak D call TRBD1 (6 bases). CDR1 LNHDA and CDR2 SQIVND come from the germline V gene (reference sequence). Trimming took 5 bases from V and 0 from J, leaving 14 bases between them. CDR3 length: 15 amino acids. The CDR3: CASSGTGSSSYEQYF. CDR3 nucleotide sequence: TGTGCCAGTAGTGGCACAGGGTCCAGCTCCTACGAGCAGTACTTC. The complete variable domain, with remaining parts taken from reference TRBV19 and TRBJ2-7, reads DGGITQSPKYLFRKEGQNVTLSCEQNLNHDAMYWYRQDPGQGLRLIYYSQIVNDFQKGDIAEGYSVSREKKESFPLTVTSAQKNPTAFYLCASSGTGSSSYEQYFGPGTRLTVT.

The CDR3: CAWSVGGVQETQYF. In DNA form, the CDR3 reads TGTGCCTGGAGTGTTGGTGGAGTGCAAGAGACCCAGTACTTC. The chain uses TRBV30 and TRBJ2-5; D uncertain. V was trimmed by 0 bases and J by 2 bases, leaving 10 bases between them. The CDR3 consists of 14 residues. Germline V CDR1 and CDR2: GTSNPN, SVGIG (reference sequence).

This chain links TRBV5-1 with TRBJ2-1, with TRBD2 matching 7 bases. In germline, CDR1 is SGHRS, CDR2 YFSETQ. V lost 1 base to trimming and J lost 5 bases; unmatched junction nucleotides: 15. The CDR3 loop spans 18 amino acids. This CDR3 is CASSLSSASGILNNEQFF. The CDR3 nucleotides read TGCGCCAGCAGCTTGTCATCGGCTAGCGGCATTCTAAACAATGAGCAGTTCTTC.

This clone was found a few times. The J gene is TRBJ2-7, the V gene TRBV29-1; tentatively, D is TRBD2 (6 bases). Trimming stripped 3 bases from V and 2 bases from J, with 8 bases between. CDR3 size: 12 residues. CDR1 SQVTM and CDR2 ANQGSEA come from the germline V gene. CDR3 in DNA: TGCAGCGTTGAGGAGGGTGCCTACGAGCAGTACTTC. As protein: CSVEEGAYEQYF.

This clone was found a few times. The rearrangement joins TRBV4-3 to TRBJ1-2, with a tentative D call TRBD1 (5 bases). The ends were cut back, 0 bases at V and 1 base at J, with 12 bases in the middle. This CDR3 is built from 16 residues. Germline assignment: CDR1 LGHNA and CDR2 YSLEER. The CDR3 coding sequence is TGCGCCAGCAGCCAAGAATTCGGGGGAAATAACTATGGCTACACCTTC. Encoded protein: CASSQEFGGNNYGYTF.

This clone was seen only once. V and J are TRBV7-3 and TRBJ2-3, with D uncertain. The CDR3 spans 13 residues. CDR1 is SGHTA and CDR2 is FQGTGA in the germline V gene. The germline V and J ends were trimmed by 5 bases and 2 bases, with 8 bases remaining between them. CDR3 loop: CASSQIATDTQYF. The CDR3 DNA follows: TGTGCCAGCAGCCAAATAGCCACAGATACGCAGTATTTT.

CDR3 sequence reads: CASSPRLAVSNTGELFF. Written as DNA, the CDR3 is TGTGCCAGCAGCCCAAGACTAGCGGTCTCGAACACCGGGGAGCTGTTTTTT. The chain couples TRBV7-9 to TRBJ2-2, with 9 bases lining up with TRBD2. The J segment lost 0 bases and the V segment lost 5 bases, leaving 7 bases of the junction unmatched. Germline V lookup: CDR1 SEHNR, CDR2 FQNEAQ (reference sequence). CDR3 length: 17 residues.

This chain joins TRBV6-6 and TRBJ2-7; D is perhaps TRBD2 (6 bases). Germline values: CDR1 MNHNY, CDR2 SVGAGI (reference sequence). Trimming left V 7 bases short and J 2 bases short, with 12 bases between. The CDR3 length is 13 residues. For the CDR3, the DNA is TGTGCCAGCACCCCTAGCGTCCCCTACGAGCAGTACTTC. This sequence encodes CASTPSVPYEQYF.

V gene TRBV29-1 combines with J gene TRBJ1-2; the D is unclear. This CDR3 is 13 amino acids long. The V end was cut by 6 bases, the J end by 4 bases, with 15 bases between. Looked up from germline, CDR1 is SQVTM and CDR2 is ANQGSEA. The CDR3, as DNA: TGCAGCGTCCGAGGAACCAGCTTCTATGGCTACACCTTC. It translates to CSVRGTSFYGYTF.

The rearrangement uses TRBV11-2 and TRBJ2-4; 9 positions match TRBD1. CDR1 and CDR2 from the germline V gene are SGHAT and FQNNGV. This CDR3 has 13 amino acids. The junction had 1 base not matched to a gene; V was cut back by 5 bases and J by 5 bases. CDR3 DNA sequence: TGTGCCAGCAGCCGGACAGGGGAAAACATTCAGTACTTC. Its protein is CASSRTGENIQYF.

The chain employs TRBV14 and TRBJ1-2, with 8 bases fitting TRBD1. Germline V gives CDR1 SGHDN, CDR2 FVKESK. Trimming removed 2 bases from V and 6 bases from J; junction bases left unmatched: 2. This CDR3 is 13 amino acids long. This CDR3 is CASSQQGAHGYTF. The CDR3 nucleotides read TGTGCCAGCAGCCAACAGGGGGCACATGGCTACACCTTC.

This clone occurred a few times. V is TRBV28 and J is TRBJ2-3; 9 nucleotides line up with TRBD1. CDR1 MDHEN and CDR2 SYDVKM come from the germline V gene. The CDR3 sequence is 16 residues long. V was clipped by 11 bases and J by 1 base; unmatched bases: 13. The CDR3 region has the DNA TGTGCCTGCACCAACCCTAGACAGGGGGGCACAGATACGCAGTATTTT. Encoded protein: CACTNPRQGGTDTQYF.

The rearrangement uses TRBV28 and TRBJ2-1; D remains ambiguous. The V end lost 5 bases, the J end lost 9 bases, and 8 bases lay between the germline ends. The CDR3 totals 11 residues. Looked up from germline, CDR1 is MDHEN and CDR2 is SYDVKM. CDR3 bases: TGTGCCAGCAGTCCCCTGGCTGAGCAGTTCTTC. It yields the protein CASSPLAEQFF.